Following are 12 T cell receptor beta chains from one sample sequenced in a study of identical twins. TCRdb re-called the 5' RACE reads through MiXCR, storing one row per CDR3 protein. The table has just over 450,000 distinct CDR3 sequences, approximately 14% seen once. The data also belong to a second study, concerning yellow fever vaccine responses in identical twins.

The sample was CD4+ T cells sorted from blood. The receptors come from a woman younger than 30 in good health.

The V gene is TRBV24-1, the J gene TRBJ2-5; tentatively, D is TRBD1 or TRBD2 (6 bases each). There are 15 residues in the CDR3. Germline V gene sequence: CDR1 KGHDR, CDR2 SFDVKD. Trimming shortened V by 4 bases and J by 7 bases, and 18 bases separated the two germline ends. CDR3 DNA sequence: TGTGCCACCAGTGACTTTATGGGGGGCGGGTGGACCCAGTACTTC. Translating gives CATSDFMGGGWTQYF.

This chain connects TRBV27 to TRBJ1-5; no firm D call. This CDR3 region has 14 residues. Trimming removed 4 bases at V and 3 bases at J, with 10 bases between. Per the germline V gene, CDR1 is MNHEY and CDR2 is SMNVEV (reference sequence). The CDR3: CASSSLAVNQPQHF. CDR3 bases: TGTGCCAGCAGTTCCCTGGCGGTCAATCAGCCCCAGCATTTT.

This clonotype was observed a handful of times. J is TRBJ2-7 and V is TRBV6-1; the D gene is possibly TRBD1 (5 bases). Trimming stripped 1 base from V and 2 bases from J, with 12 bases between. The CDR3 consists of 15 residues. Per the germline V gene, CDR1 is MNHNS and CDR2 is SASEGT. Here the CDR3 reads CASSEDVTVAYEQYF. In nucleotides, the CDR3 is TGTGCCAGCAGTGAAGACGTGACAGTCGCCTACGAGCAGTACTTC.

This clonotype was counted at least ten times. The DNA of the CDR3 is TGCAGCGTTGTGCTTTTACAGGGGGATTTTCTCACCACAGATACGCAGTATTTT. This translates into CSVVLLQGDFLTTDTQYF. The V and J genes are TRBV29-1 and TRBJ2-3; 8 bases line up with TRBD1. The CDR3 has 18 residues. V lost 4 bases, J lost 2 bases, and 17 bases stayed unmatched. Germline CDR1 SQVTM, CDR2 ANQGSEA.

In its sample, this clonotype was seen a few times. This rearrangement joins TRBV5-1 to TRBJ2-7; TRBD2 matches 9 bases. CDR1 SGHRS and CDR2 YFSETQ come from the germline V gene. Trimming took 4 bases from V and 3 from J; bases not matched to a gene: 11. This CDR3 has 16 residues. DNA of the CDR3: TGCGCCAGCAGCCTCATAGCGGGAGTAGGGGGCTACGAGCAGTACTTC. It specifies CASSLIAGVGGYEQYF.

This clonotype has more than one count but fewer than ten. This chain links TRBV7-2 with TRBJ2-1; 9 bases are a match to TRBD1. V dropped 5 bases and J dropped 9; count of bases not matched to a gene: 11. The CDR3 has 15 amino acids. CDR1 and CDR2 (germline): SGHTA, FQGNSA. CDR3 bases: TGTGCCAGCAGCGCCTCGGGGACAGGGATAGGTGAGCAGTTCTTC. It is translated as CASSASGTGIGEQFF.

This clonotype came up a few times. The V gene is TRBV15, the J gene TRBJ2-3; D is unclear. Trimming removed 1 base at V and 4 bases at J, with 15 bases between. The germline gives CDR1 LNHNV, CDR2 YYDKDF (reference sequence). The CDR3 loop spans 16 amino acids. The CDR3 is CATSRGTGSRSDTQYF. For the CDR3, the DNA is TGTGCCACCAGCAGAGGAACGGGTTCCCGGTCAGATACGCAGTATTTT.

The chain employs TRBV5-1 and TRBJ2-7; 10 nucleotides match TRBD1. The CDR3 totals 15 residues. Germline CDR1 SGHRS, CDR2 YFSETQ. Trimming took 1 base from V and 3 from J; bases not matched to a gene: 4. The DNA of the CDR3 is TGCGCCAGCAGCTTGCACGGGACAGGGGACTACGAGCAGTACTTC. Translated: CASSLHGTGDYEQYF.

CDR3 coding DNA: TGCGCCAGCAGCCAAGAGGACAGGGGGCTATACGAGCAGTACTTC. It specifies CASSQEDRGLYEQYF. V is TRBV4-3 and J is TRBJ2-7; 11 nucleotides match TRBD1. Trimming took 0 bases from V and 4 from J; bases not matched to a gene: 2. This CDR3 is 15 amino acids long. Looked up from germline, CDR1 is LGHNA and CDR2 is YSLEER.

There are a few counts of this clonotype. V gene TRBV7-2 combines with J gene TRBJ2-3; D possibly corresponds to TRBD2 (7 bases). V lost 6 bases and J lost 4, with 20 bases in between. CDR1 SGHTA and CDR2 FQGNSA come from the germline V gene. CDR3 size: 16 residues. The CDR3 coding sequence is TGTGCCAGCAGTAGAGGGGGGGGCCGTTTCCCAGATACGCAGTATTTT. Translated, it gives CASSRGGGRFPDTQYF.

The chain couples TRBV7-8 to TRBJ2-3, with D hard to call. This CDR3 is built from 13 residues. Germline V gives CDR1 SGHVS, CDR2 FQNEAQ. The V end was cut by 4 bases, the J end by 7 bases, with 12 bases between. The CDR3 DNA reads as TGTGCCAGCAGCTCCCGCCCTGGCCATACGCAGTATTTT. This gives the protein CASSSRPGHTQYF.

This clonotype was counted between two and nine times. The chain recombines TRBV3-1 with TRBJ2-1; D is unclear. The CDR3 is made up of 11 amino acids. Germline CDR1 reads LGHDT; CDR2 reads YNNKEL (reference sequence). The V and J ends lost 1 base and 12 bases respectively, with 7 bases between them. CDR3 nucleotides: TGTGCCAGCAGCCAAGGGAACTCGCAGTTCTTC. It codes for CASSQGNSQFF.